One TCR beta chain is described in this entry. Trimming pared 4 bases from V and 3 bases from J, leaving 21 bases between. CDR1 and CDR2 from the germline V gene are MNHEY and SVGEGT. The CDR3 consists of 17 residues. This sample was taken from a study of T cell responses to AZD1222 COVID-19 vaccine. The method was immunoSEQ multiplex PCR; TCRdb's version includes in-frame clones alone and lacks a portion of them. Of more than 80,000 clones listed, less than 95% are singletons. The V gene is TRBV6-2 or TRBV6-3, the J gene TRBJ1-1; D is possibly TRBD1 (5 bases). The sample in question was peripheral blood, obtained 28 days after the second AZD1222 dose. This TCR came from an adult who received the AZD1222 COVID-19 vaccine. DNA of the CDR3: TGTGCCAGCAGTTTCGTTGTCGGGGGAGGAGGGGACACTGAAGCTTTCTTT. Translating gives CASSFVVGGGGDTEAFF.